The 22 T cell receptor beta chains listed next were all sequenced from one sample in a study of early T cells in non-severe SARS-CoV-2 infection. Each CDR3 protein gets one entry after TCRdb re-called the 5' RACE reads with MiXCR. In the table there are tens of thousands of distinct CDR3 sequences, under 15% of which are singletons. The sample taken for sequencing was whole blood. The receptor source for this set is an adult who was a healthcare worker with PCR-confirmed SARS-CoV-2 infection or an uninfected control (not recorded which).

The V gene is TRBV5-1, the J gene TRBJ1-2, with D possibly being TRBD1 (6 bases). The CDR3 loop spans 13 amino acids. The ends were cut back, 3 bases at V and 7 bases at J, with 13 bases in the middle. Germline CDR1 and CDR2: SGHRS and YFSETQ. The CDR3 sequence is CASSWDGDTGYTF. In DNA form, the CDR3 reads TGCGCCAGCAGCTGGGACGGGGACACTGGCTACACCTTC.

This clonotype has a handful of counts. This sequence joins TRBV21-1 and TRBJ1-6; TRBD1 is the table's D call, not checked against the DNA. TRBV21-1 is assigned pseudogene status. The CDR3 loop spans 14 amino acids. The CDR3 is CARPTGVYNSPLHF. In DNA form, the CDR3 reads TGTGCCAGACCGACAGGGGTGTATAATTCACCCCTCCACTTT.

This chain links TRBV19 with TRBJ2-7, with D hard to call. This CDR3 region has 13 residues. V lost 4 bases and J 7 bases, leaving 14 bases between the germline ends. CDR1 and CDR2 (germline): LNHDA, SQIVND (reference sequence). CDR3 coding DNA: TGTGCCAGTAGTACATATCCGGGCTATGAGCAGTACTTC. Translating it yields CASSTYPGYEQYF.

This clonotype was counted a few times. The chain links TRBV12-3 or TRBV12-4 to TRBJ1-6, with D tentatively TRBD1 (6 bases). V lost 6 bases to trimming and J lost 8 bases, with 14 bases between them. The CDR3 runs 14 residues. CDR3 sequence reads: CASRNRDTDSPLHF. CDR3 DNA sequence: TGTGCCAGCAGAAACAGGGACACCGATTCACCCCTCCACTTT.

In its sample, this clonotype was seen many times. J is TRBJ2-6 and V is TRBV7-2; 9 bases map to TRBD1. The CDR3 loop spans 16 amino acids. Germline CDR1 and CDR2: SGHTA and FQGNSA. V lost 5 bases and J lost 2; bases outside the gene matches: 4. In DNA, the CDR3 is TGTGCCAGCAGCCCGACAGGGGGAGCTGGGGCCAACGTCCTGACTTTC. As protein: CASSPTGGAGANVLTF.

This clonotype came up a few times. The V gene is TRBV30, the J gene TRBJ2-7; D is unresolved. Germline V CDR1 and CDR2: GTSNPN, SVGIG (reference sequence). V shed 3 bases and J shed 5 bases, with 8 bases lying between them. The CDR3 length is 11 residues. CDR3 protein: CAWRLTHEQYF. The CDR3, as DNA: TGTGCCTGGAGACTGACACACGAGCAGTACTTC.

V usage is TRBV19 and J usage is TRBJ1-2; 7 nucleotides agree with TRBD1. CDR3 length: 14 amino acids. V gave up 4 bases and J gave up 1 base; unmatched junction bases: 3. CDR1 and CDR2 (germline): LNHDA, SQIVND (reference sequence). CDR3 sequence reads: CASSRQGFNYGYTF. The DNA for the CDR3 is TGTGCCAGTAGTAGACAGGGATTTAACTATGGCTACACCTTC.

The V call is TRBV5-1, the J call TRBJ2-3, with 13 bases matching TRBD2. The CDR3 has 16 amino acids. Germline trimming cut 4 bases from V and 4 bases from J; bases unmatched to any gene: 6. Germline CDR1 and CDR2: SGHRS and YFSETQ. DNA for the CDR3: TGCGCCAGCAGCGAGACGACTAGCGGGGGGTCAGATACGCAGTATTTT. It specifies CASSETTSGGSDTQYF. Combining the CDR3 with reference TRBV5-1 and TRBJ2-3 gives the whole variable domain KAGVTQTPRYLIKTRGQQVTLSCSPISGHRSVSWYQQTPGQGLQFLFEYFSETQRNKGNFPGRFSGRQFSNSRSEMNVSTLELGDSALYLCASSETTSGGSDTQYFGPGTRLTVL.

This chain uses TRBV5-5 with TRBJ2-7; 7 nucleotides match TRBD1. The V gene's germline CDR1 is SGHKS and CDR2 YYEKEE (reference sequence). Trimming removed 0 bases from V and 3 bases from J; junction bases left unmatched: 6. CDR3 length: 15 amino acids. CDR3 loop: CASSLAGTDRYEQYF. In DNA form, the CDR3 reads TGTGCCAGCAGCTTGGCTGGGACAGACCGCTACGAGCAGTACTTC.

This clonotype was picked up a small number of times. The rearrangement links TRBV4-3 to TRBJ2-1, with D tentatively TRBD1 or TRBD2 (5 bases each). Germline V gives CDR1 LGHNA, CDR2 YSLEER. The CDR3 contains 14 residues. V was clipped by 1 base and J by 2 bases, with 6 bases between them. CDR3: CASSQGGAYNEQFF. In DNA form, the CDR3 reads TGCGCCAGCAGCCAAGGAGGGGCCTACAATGAGCAGTTCTTC.

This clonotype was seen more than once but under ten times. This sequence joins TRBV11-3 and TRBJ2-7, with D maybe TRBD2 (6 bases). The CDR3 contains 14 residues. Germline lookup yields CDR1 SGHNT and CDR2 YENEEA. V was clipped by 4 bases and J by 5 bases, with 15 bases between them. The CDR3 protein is CASSSHAGSDEQYF. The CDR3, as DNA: TGTGCCAGCAGCTCCCATGCGGGGTCGGACGAGCAGTACTTC.

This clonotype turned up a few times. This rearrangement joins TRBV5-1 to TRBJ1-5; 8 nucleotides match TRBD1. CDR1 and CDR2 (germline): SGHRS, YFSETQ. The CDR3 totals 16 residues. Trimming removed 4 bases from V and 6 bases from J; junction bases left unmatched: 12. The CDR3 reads CASSQDPGGRVQPQHF. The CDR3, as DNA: TGCGCCAGCAGCCAAGACCCAGGGGGCCGAGTTCAGCCCCAGCATTTT.

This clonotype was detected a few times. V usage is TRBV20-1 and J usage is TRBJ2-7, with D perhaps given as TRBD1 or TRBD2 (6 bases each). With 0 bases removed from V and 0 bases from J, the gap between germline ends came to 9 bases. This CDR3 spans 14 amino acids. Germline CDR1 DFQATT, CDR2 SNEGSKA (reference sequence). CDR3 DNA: TGCAGTGCTAGAGAAGGGGGGAACTCCTACGAGCAGTACTTC. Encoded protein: CSAREGGNSYEQYF.

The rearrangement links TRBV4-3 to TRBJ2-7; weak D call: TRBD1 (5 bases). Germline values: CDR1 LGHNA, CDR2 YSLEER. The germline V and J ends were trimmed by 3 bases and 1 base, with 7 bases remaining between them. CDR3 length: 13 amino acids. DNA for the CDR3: TGCGCCAGCAGCCATCAGGGTTCCTACGAGCAGTACTTC. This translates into CASSHQGSYEQYF.

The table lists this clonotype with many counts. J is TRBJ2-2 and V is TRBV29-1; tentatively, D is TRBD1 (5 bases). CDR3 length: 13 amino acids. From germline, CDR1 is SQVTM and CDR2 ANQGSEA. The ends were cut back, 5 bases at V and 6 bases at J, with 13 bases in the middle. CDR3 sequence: CSVCDSSPGELFF. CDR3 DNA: TGCAGCGTTTGTGACAGCTCCCCCGGGGAGCTGTTTTTT.

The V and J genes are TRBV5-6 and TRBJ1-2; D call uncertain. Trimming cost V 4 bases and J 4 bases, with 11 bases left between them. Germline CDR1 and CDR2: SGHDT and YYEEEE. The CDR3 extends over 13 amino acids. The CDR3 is CASSRGILYGYTF. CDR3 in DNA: TGTGCCAGCAGCCGCGGGATCCTCTATGGCTACACCTTC.

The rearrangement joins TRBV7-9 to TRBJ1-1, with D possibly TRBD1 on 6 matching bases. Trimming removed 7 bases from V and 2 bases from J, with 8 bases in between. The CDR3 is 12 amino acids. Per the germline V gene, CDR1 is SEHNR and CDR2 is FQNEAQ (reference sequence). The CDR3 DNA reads TGTGCCAGCATCAGGGGTAACACTGAAGCTTTCTTT. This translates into CASIRGNTEAFF.

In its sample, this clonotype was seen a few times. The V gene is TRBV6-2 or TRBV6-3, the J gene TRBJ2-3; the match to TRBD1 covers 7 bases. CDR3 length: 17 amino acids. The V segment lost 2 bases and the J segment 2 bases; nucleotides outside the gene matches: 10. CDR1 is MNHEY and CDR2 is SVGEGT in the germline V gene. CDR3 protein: CASSYPTLGGYTDTQYF. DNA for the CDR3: TGTGCCAGCAGTTACCCCACGTTAGGGGGCTACACAGATACGCAGTATTTT.

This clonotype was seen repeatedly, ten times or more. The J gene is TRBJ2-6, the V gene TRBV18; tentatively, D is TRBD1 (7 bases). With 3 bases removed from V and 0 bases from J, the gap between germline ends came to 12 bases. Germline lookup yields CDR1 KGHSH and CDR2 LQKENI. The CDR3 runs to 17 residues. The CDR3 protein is CASSPPGGYSGANVLTF. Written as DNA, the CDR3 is TGTGCCAGCTCACCCCCAGGGGGGTACTCTGGGGCCAACGTCCTGACTTTC. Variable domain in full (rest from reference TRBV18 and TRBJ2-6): NAGVMQNPRHLVRRRGQEARLRCSPMKGHSHVYWYRQLPEEGLKFMVYLQKENIIDESGMPKERFSAEFPKEGPSILRIQQVVRGDSAAYFCASSPPGGYSGANVLTFGAGSRLTVL.

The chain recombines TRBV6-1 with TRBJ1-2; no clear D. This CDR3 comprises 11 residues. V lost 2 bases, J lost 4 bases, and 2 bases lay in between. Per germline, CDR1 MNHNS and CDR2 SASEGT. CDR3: CASSEFYGYTF. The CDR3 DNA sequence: TGTGCCAGCAGTGAATTCTATGGCTACACCTTC.

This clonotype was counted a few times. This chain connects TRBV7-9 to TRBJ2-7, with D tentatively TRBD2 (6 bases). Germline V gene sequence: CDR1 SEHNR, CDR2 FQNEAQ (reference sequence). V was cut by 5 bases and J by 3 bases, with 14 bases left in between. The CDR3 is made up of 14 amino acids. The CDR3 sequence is CASSPLGGRYEQYF. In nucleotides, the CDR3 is TGTGCCAGCAGCCCCCTGGGGGGTCGCTACGAGCAGTACTTC.

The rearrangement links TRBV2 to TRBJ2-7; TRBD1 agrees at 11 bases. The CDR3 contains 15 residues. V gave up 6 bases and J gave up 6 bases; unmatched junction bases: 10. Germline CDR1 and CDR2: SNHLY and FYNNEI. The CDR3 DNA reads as TGTGCCAGCAGCGGACAGGGGGCAGGATTGGGCGAGCAGTACTTC. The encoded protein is CASSGQGAGLGEQYF.